Listed here are 22 T cell receptor beta chains from one sample, sequenced in a study of post-analysis software for immune sequencing data (dated by TCRdb to the mid-2010s). Study-wide conclusions, independent of this receptor: Patients showed significantly higher frequencies than controls for several TRBV segments, among them TRBV5-6, TRBV5-1 and TRBV20-1.

The library was produced with PCR. TCRdb records Illumina HiSeq 2500 as the sequencer. To reduce PCR and sequencing biases, unique molecular identifiers were built into the TCR beta cDNA libraries. The public reads were run again by TCRdb, first through fastp at Q25 and then through MiXCR, and only productive beta chains were kept. Merged by CDR3 protein, the rows form single entries marked with the most common genes and DNA. The sample profile shows about 770,000 distinct CDR3 sequences; about 45% of them were found once. The ten most abundant clones make up roughly 5.2% of the sample. No cognate antigen is known for these TCRs. The sample was blood. The receptors come from a girl between 5 and 17 years old with multiple sclerosis.

The V and J genes are TRBV6-2 or TRBV6-3 and TRBJ2-3; D may be TRBD1 (5 bases). In germline, CDR1 is MNHEY, CDR2 SVGEGT. Trimming took 2 bases from V and 6 from J, leaving 9 bases between them. The CDR3 totals 13 residues. CDR3 in amino acids: CASSYTRQDTQYF. DNA for the CDR3: TGTGCCAGCAGTTACACCAGACAGGATACGCAGTATTTT.

The rearrangement links TRBV29-1 to TRBJ2-7; either TRBD1 or TRBD2 may fit D (7 bases each). Trimming removed 2 bases at V and 6 bases at J, with 20 bases between. The CDR3 consists of 15 residues. CDR1 is SQVTM, CDR2 ANQGSEA, per germline. The CDR3 reads CSVEYPGGVPGEQYF. In DNA form, the CDR3 reads TGCAGCGTTGAATATCCAGGGGGGGTCCCGGGCGAGCAGTACTTC.

The J gene is TRBJ1-6, the V gene TRBV5-5; D gene ambiguous. V lost 0 bases, J lost 7 bases, and 8 bases lay in between. This CDR3 spans 14 amino acids. Germline values: CDR1 SGHKS, CDR2 YYEKEE (reference sequence). The CDR3 nucleotides are TGTGCCAGCAGCTTGGTGGCGGGAAATTCACCCCTCCACTTT. Amino acids: CASSLVAGNSPLHF.

The chain uses TRBV12-3 or TRBV12-4 and TRBJ2-1; 7 positions match TRBD2. Trimming took 3 bases from V and 6 from J; bases not matched to a gene: 5. This CDR3 contains 14 residues. This CDR3 is CASSFSGLINEQFF. The CDR3 region has the DNA TGTGCCAGCAGTTTCTCGGGACTAATCAATGAGCAGTTCTTC.

This clonotype was observed a few times. V is TRBV11-2 and J is TRBJ2-1; 8 bases are shared with TRBD2. CDR1 SGHAT and CDR2 FQNNGV come from the germline V gene. This CDR3 is built from 14 residues. V shed 8 bases, J shed 4 bases, and the junction held 7 bases outside the gene matches. The CDR3 region is CASGGTSGYNEQFF. Written as DNA, the CDR3 is TGTGCCAGCGGCGGTACTAGCGGTTACAATGAGCAGTTCTTC.

J is TRBJ1-2 and V is TRBV7-9; tentatively, D is TRBD1 (5 bases). From germline, CDR1 is SEHNR and CDR2 FQNEAQ (reference sequence). V shed 1 base and J shed 2 bases, with 11 bases lying between them. The length of the CDR3 is 15 residues. As DNA, the CDR3 is TGTGCCAGCAGCTTAGGTCCGGGGGTGAACTATGGCTACACCTTC. Translation gives CASSLGPGVNYGYTF.

This clonotype was observed a few times. The chain has TRBV7-2 and TRBJ2-3; TRBD2 agrees at 7 bases. This CDR3 is built from 15 residues. Looked up from germline, CDR1 is SGHTA and CDR2 is FQGNSA. Trimming removed 1 base from V and 4 bases from J; junction bases left unmatched: 5. This chain's CDR3 is CASSLEAGVPDTQYF. CDR3 bases: TGTGCCAGCAGCTTAGAGGCGGGAGTCCCAGATACGCAGTATTTT.

This clonotype came up a few times. In DNA, the CDR3 is TGTGCCAGCAGCGTAGTAGAAGGGGGGGGGAAACTGTTTTTT. Translation: CASSVVEGGGKLFF. The chain employs TRBV9 and TRBJ1-4; a weak D match, TRBD1 (6 bases). CDR1 is SGDLS and CDR2 is YYNGEE in the germline V gene. Trimming pared 0 bases from V and 11 bases from J, leaving 14 bases between. This CDR3 spans 14 amino acids.

Many counts were recorded for this clonotype. The chain carries TRBV7-9 and TRBJ2-6; D tentatively reads TRBD1 or TRBD2 (5 bases each). The CDR3 runs 15 residues. V shed 7 bases and J shed 3 bases, with 13 bases lying between them. Germline V CDR1 and CDR2: SEHNR, FQNEAQ (reference sequence). The CDR3 region has the DNA TGTGCCAGCACCCCTGGGGGTTTTGGGGCCAACGTCCTGACTTTC. It yields the protein CASTPGGFGANVLTF.

The rearrangement links TRBV14 to TRBJ2-1; 9 bases agree with TRBD2. Germline CDR1 reads SGHDN; CDR2 reads FVKESK. Trimming took 5 bases from V and 5 from J; bases not matched to a gene: 4. The CDR3 sequence is 14 residues long. The CDR3 coding sequence is TGTGCCAGCAGCGGGGCTAGCGGGAACAATGAGCAGTTCTTC. Translated: CASSGASGNNEQFF.

This clonotype has just a few counts. The V and J genes are TRBV7-2 and TRBJ2-3; the D is unclear. V was clipped by 5 bases and J by 3 bases, with 6 bases between them. Germline CDR1 and CDR2: SGHTA and FQGNSA. This CDR3 is built from 12 residues. The CDR3 here is CASSPETDTQYF. The DNA of the CDR3 is TGTGCCAGCAGCCCAGAAACAGATACGCAGTATTTT.

The chain recombines TRBV6-2 or TRBV6-3 with TRBJ2-7, with 14 bases identical to TRBD2. The V segment lost 6 bases and the J segment 4 bases; nucleotides outside the gene matches: 14. In germline, CDR1 is MNHEY, CDR2 SVGEGT. CDR3 size: 18 residues. The CDR3 nucleotides are TGTGCCAGCAGATCTACGGCGGGGACTAGCGGGAGTTGGTACGAGCAGTACTTC. Protein: CASRSTAGTSGSWYEQYF.

The chain is built from TRBV7-9 and TRBJ2-7; 7 bases are a match to TRBD1. V lost 8 bases and J lost 2; bases outside the gene matches: 6. The CDR3 covers 13 residues. Germline V gene sequence: CDR1 SEHNR, CDR2 FQNEAQ (reference sequence). The CDR3: CASAQGTPYEQYF. As DNA, the CDR3 is TGTGCCAGCGCACAGGGGACGCCCTACGAGCAGTACTTC.

This clonotype was recorded many times. The chain carries TRBV7-2 and TRBJ2-7, with 7 bases that match TRBD1. The CDR3 is 15 residues long. Germline trimming cut 1 base from V and 0 bases from J; bases unmatched to any gene: 3. Germline assignment: CDR1 SGHTA and CDR2 FQGNSA. The CDR3 reads CASSLGTGSSYEQYF. The CDR3 nucleotides read TGTGCCAGCAGCTTAGGGACAGGAAGCTCCTACGAGCAGTACTTC.

This clonotype came up a few times. The V gene is TRBV20-1, the J gene TRBJ1-6; D remains unclear. V gave up 6 bases and J gave up 0 bases, with 12 bases separating them. CDR1 is DFQATT, CDR2 SNEGSKA, per germline (reference sequence). This CDR3 is built from 15 residues. CDR3: CSATNSSSYNSPLHF. The CDR3 region has the DNA TGCAGTGCAACAAATTCTAGCTCCTATAATTCACCCCTCCACTTT.

This chain joins TRBV20-1 and TRBJ2-1; TRBD2 is a possible D gene (7 bases). The CDR3 is 16 residues long. V shed 6 bases and J shed 7 bases, with 25 bases lying between them. Germline-derived CDR1 and CDR2 are DFQATT and SNEGSKA (reference sequence). The CDR3 protein is CSARPGPRGGGNEQFF. The CDR3 DNA follows: TGCAGTGCCCGCCCCGGACCAAGGGGAGGGGGGAATGAGCAGTTCTTC.

This chain joins TRBV20-1 and TRBJ2-1; 9 bases are a match to TRBD2. With 5 bases clipped from V and 12 bases from J, the junction kept 14 bases outside the gene matches. This CDR3 comprises 14 residues. In germline, CDR1 is DFQATT, CDR2 SNEGSKA (reference sequence). CDR3 amino acids: CSALLAGLSQGQFF. The CDR3 nucleotides are TGCAGTGCTCTCCTAGCGGGATTAAGTCAAGGGCAGTTCTTC.

This chain links TRBV13 with TRBJ1-1, with a tentative D call TRBD1 (6 bases). CDR3 length: 16 amino acids. Germline assignment: CDR1 PRHDT and CDR2 FYEKMQ (reference sequence). V lost 0 bases and J lost 10, with 21 bases in between. The CDR3 DNA sequence: TGTGCCAGCAGCTTAGGACAGGGTAACACCTTCACCGGAGCTTTCTTT. Translated: CASSLGQGNTFTGAFF.

The CDR3 sequence: CASSHEGLISYNEQFF. In DNA form, the CDR3 reads TGTGCCAGCAGCCATGAGGGTCTAATCTCCTACAATGAGCAGTTCTTC. V is TRBV3-1 and J is TRBJ2-1; maybe TRBD2 (5 bases). The CDR3 totals 16 residues. The V and J ends lost 3 bases and 0 bases respectively, with 12 bases between them. The V gene's germline CDR1 is LGHDT and CDR2 YNNKEL (reference sequence).

This clonotype was counted a few times. V and J are TRBV6-2 or TRBV6-3 and TRBJ1-4; unclear D gene. CDR1 is MNHEY, CDR2 SVGEGT, per germline. The V end was cut by 6 bases, the J end by 8 bases, with 16 bases between. The CDR3 has 14 residues. The CDR3 nucleotides read TGTGCCAGCAGCAAGCGGCAGTTGGAGGAAAAACTGTTTTTT. Encoded protein: CASSKRQLEEKLFF.

This clonotype was seen only once. The chain recombines TRBV10-3 with TRBJ2-7, with 7 nucleotides matching TRBD1. Trimming removed 11 bases from V and 5 bases from J; junction bases left unmatched: 9. In germline, CDR1 is ENHRY, CDR2 SYGVKD. CDR3 size: 12 residues. CDR3 sequence reads: CAGETGNDEQYF. In DNA, the CDR3 is TGTGCCGGGGAGACAGGGAACGACGAGCAGTACTTC.

The chain employs TRBV27 and TRBJ2-7; 7 bases are shared with TRBD2. Per the germline V gene, CDR1 is MNHEY and CDR2 is SMNVEV (reference sequence). V lost 4 bases and J lost 2; bases outside the gene matches: 8. This CDR3 has 15 residues. For the CDR3, the DNA is TGTGCCAGCAGTTCGACTAGCCCACTTACCTACGAGCAGTACTTC. This encodes CASSSTSPLTYEQYF.